This T cell receptor (beta chain) was profiled in a study of shared clonotypes between healthy human individuals. Whole-study results and caveats: A few donors showed sharing of about 4.8% of naive CD4 clonotypes. Shared clonotypes across all four donors exceeded non-shared ones in generation probability.

From CD4+ cells came CD45RA+ naive and CD45RA-negative memory subsets. Germline V gene sequence: CDR1 SNHLY, CDR2 FYNNEI. V was pared by 6 bases and J by 0 bases, with 24 bases between. This CDR3 contains 18 residues. Comments on this clone: Its antigen is unidentified.

Samples underwent the assay at deep level. Profiling relied on immunoSEQ multiplex PCR, and the TCRdb table lists in-frame clones only, not all of them. The sample gives some 1,100,000 clones, about 84% of which show up once; approximately 0.5% is in the top ten. Material for sequencing was memory CD4+ T cells from PBMCs. Subset denoted: CD45RA-negative fraction. The clonotype comes from a man aged 18 to 29 in good health. Some clones in this sample may be carry-over from other donors' samples. V gene TRBV2 combines with J gene TRBJ2-7, with D tentatively TRBD1 (5 bases). The CDR3 spells CASSVSGLFGDSSYEQYF. DNA of the CDR3: TGTGCCAGCAGCGTCTCCGGTCTATTCGGAGACAGCTCCTACGAGCAGTACTTC.